A selection of T cell receptor beta chains follows, all from one sample in a study of blood T cell repertoires in COVID-19. This table comes from immunoSEQ multiplex PCR, and its TCRdb copy is limited to in-frame clones, with some not included. The table lists over 55,000 clones, approximately 84% of them singletons, with 8.5% to 10% in the top ten. Sequencing was carried out using peripheral blood. Receptors were obtained from a middle-aged man with active COVID-19. Both conserved end residues are part of each CDR3. Each record gives: J gene, clone size, D gene, V gene, CDR3 protein, CDR3 DNA. A D gene is named only where the DNA matches it firmly. The size field is filled for only some rows; it gives once, few, many or a size class.

J gene: TRBJ1-2; clone size: -; D gene: TRBD1; V gene: TRBV11-2; CDR3 protein: CASRAIGRDREIYGYTF; CDR3 DNA: TGTGCCAGCAGGGCAATCGGCCGAGACAGGGAAATCTATGGCTACACCTTC
J gene: TRBJ2-1; clone size: -; D gene: TRBD2; V gene: TRBV5-4; CDR3 protein: CASSLAGRGAYNEQFF; CDR3 DNA: TGTGCCAGCAGCTTGGCCGGGCGGGGGGCCTACAATGAGCAGTTCTTC
J gene: TRBJ1-4; clone size: -; D gene: -; V gene: TRBV7-8; CDR3 protein: CASSAGGASGKNEKLFF; CDR3 DNA: TGTGCCAGCAGCGCGGGAGGGGCATCTGGGAAGAATGAAAAACTGTTTTTT
J gene: TRBJ2-3; clone size: few; D gene: -; V gene: TRBV7-9; CDR3 protein: CASSFSTDTQYF; CDR3 DNA: TGTGCCAGCAGCTTCTCCACAGATACGCAGTATTTT
J gene: TRBJ1-1; clone size: once; D gene: TRBD1; V gene: TRBV18; CDR3 protein: CASSRDRKNTEAFF; CDR3 DNA: TGTGCCAGCTCACGGGACAGAAAAAACACTGAAGCTTTCTTT
J gene: TRBJ2-7; clone size: -; D gene: -; V gene: TRBV6-6; CDR3 protein: CASSRGQDRHYEQYF; CDR3 DNA: TGTGCCAGCAGTCGCGGCCAGGATCGTCACTACGAGCAGTACTTC
J gene: TRBJ2-2; clone size: -; D gene: TRBD1; V gene: TRBV20-1; CDR3 protein: CSASLQGAQTGELFF; CDR3 DNA: TGCAGTGCTAGTCTGCAGGGGGCGCAAACCGGGGAGCTGTTTTTT
J gene: TRBJ2-1; clone size: -; D gene: TRBD2; V gene: TRBV2; CDR3 protein: CASTKLLAGGHNEQFF; CDR3 DNA: TGTGCCAGCACAAAATTACTAGCGGGAGGACACAATGAGCAGTTCTTC
J gene: TRBJ1-2; clone size: -; D gene: -; V gene: TRBV7-2; CDR3 protein: CASSLDGSGGYTF; CDR3 DNA: TGTGCCAGCAGCTTAGACGGTTCGGGTGGCTACACCTTC
J gene: TRBJ2-1; clone size: -; D gene: TRBD2; V gene: TRBV5-4; CDR3 protein: CASSLGGRTSDPYNEQFF; CDR3 DNA: TGTGCCAGCAGCTTGGGGGGCCGTACTAGCGATCCCTACAATGAGCAGTTCTTC
J gene: TRBJ2-7; clone size: -; D gene: TRBD2; V gene: TRBV19; CDR3 protein: CASSHSLGLAGYYEQYF; CDR3 DNA: TGTGCCAGTAGTCATTCCCTGGGTCTAGCGGGATACTACGAGCAGTACTTC
J gene: TRBJ2-1; clone size: -; D gene: TRBD2; V gene: TRBV5-4; CDR3 protein: CASSFGGSPYNEQFF; CDR3 DNA: TGTGCCAGCAGCTTCGGCGGGAGTCCCTACAATGAGCAGTTCTTC
J gene: TRBJ1-1; clone size: -; D gene: -; V gene: TRBV7-9; CDR3 protein: CASSLGTGSTEAFF; CDR3 DNA: TGTGCCAGCAGCTTAGGAACAGGGAGCACTGAAGCTTTCTTT
J gene: TRBJ2-2; clone size: -; D gene: -; V gene: TRBV14; CDR3 protein: CASSQGGNTGELFF; CDR3 DNA: TGTGCCAGCAGCCAAGGAGGGAACACCGGGGAGCTGTTTTTT
J gene: TRBJ2-3; clone size: -; D gene: -; V gene: TRBV7-2; CDR3 protein: CASSSRVAGTDTQYF; CDR3 DNA: TGTGCCAGCAGCTCCCGGGTAGCGGGCACAGATACGCAGTATTTT
J gene: TRBJ2-3; clone size: -; D gene: -; V gene: TRBV4-3; CDR3 protein: CASSQVTSFGTDTQYF; CDR3 DNA: TGCGCCAGCAGCCAAGTCACTAGCTTTGGCACAGATACGCAGTATTTT
J gene: TRBJ2-3; clone size: -; D gene: TRBD2; V gene: TRBV2; CDR3 protein: CASVAGGEDTQYF; CDR3 DNA: TGTGCCAGTGTAGCGGGAGGGGAGGATACGCAGTATTTT
J gene: TRBJ2-1; clone size: once; D gene: -; V gene: TRBV2; CDR3 protein: CASELGRYNEQFF; CDR3 DNA: TGTGCCAGCGAACTAGGGAGGTACAATGAGCAGTTCTTC
J gene: TRBJ2-5; clone size: -; D gene: -; V gene: TRBV5-6; CDR3 protein: CASSPGAFFETQYF; CDR3 DNA: TGTGCCAGCAGCCCGGGAGCGTTTTTCGAGACCCAGTACTTC
J gene: TRBJ2-1; clone size: -; D gene: TRBD2; V gene: TRBV13; CDR3 protein: CASSPRGRANEQFF; CDR3 DNA: TGTGCCAGCAGCCCCCGAGGGAGGGCCAATGAGCAGTTCTTC
J gene: TRBJ2-7; clone size: -; D gene: TRBD2; V gene: TRBV7-6; CDR3 protein: CASSPRGGSPGRHEQYF; CDR3 DNA: TGTGCCAGCAGCCCCCGGGGGGGGAGTCCGGGACGCCACGAGCAGTACTTC
J gene: TRBJ2-7; clone size: -; D gene: TRBD1; V gene: TRBV6-2/TRBV6-3; CDR3 protein: CASSRGQFYEQYF; CDR3 DNA: TGTGCCAGCAGCAGGGGACAGTTCTACGAGCAGTACTTC
J gene: TRBJ1-4; clone size: -; D gene: -; V gene: TRBV5-1; CDR3 protein: CASSLAGVGEKLFF; CDR3 DNA: TGCGCCAGCAGCTTGGCGGGGGTCGGTGAAAAACTGTTTTTT
J gene: TRBJ2-2; clone size: -; D gene: -; V gene: TRBV7-6; CDR3 protein: CASSTGSGGELFF; CDR3 DNA: TGTGCCAGCAGCACCGGGAGTGGCGGGGAGCTGTTTTTT
J gene: TRBJ2-1; clone size: -; D gene: TRBD1; V gene: TRBV5-4; CDR3 protein: CASINGQGTYNEQFF; CDR3 DNA: TGTGCCAGCATCAACGGACAGGGGACCTACAATGAGCAGTTCTTC
J gene: TRBJ2-7; clone size: -; D gene: -; V gene: TRBV30; CDR3 protein: CAWTAGLVGTYEQYF; CDR3 DNA: TGTGCCTGGACCGCGGGCCTGGTGGGGACCTACGAGCAGTACTTC
J gene: TRBJ2-3; clone size: -; D gene: TRBD2; V gene: TRBV11-2; CDR3 protein: CASSARLAGAADTQYF; CDR3 DNA: TGTGCCAGCAGCGCTCGACTAGCGGGAGCGGCAGATACGCAGTATTTT
J gene: TRBJ2-2; clone size: -; D gene: TRBD1; V gene: TRBV6-1; CDR3 protein: CASSETGGNTGELFF; CDR3 DNA: TGTGCCAGCAGTGAAACAGGGGGCAACACCGGGGAGCTGTTTTTT
J gene: TRBJ1-3; clone size: -; D gene: -; V gene: TRBV6-5; CDR3 protein: CASSYRPDGGTIYF; CDR3 DNA: TGTGCCAGCAGTTATAGACCCGATGGGGGGACCATATATTTT
J gene: TRBJ2-1; clone size: -; D gene: -; V gene: TRBV18; CDR3 protein: CASSRTILGQQFF; CDR3 DNA: TGTGCCAGCTCGCGCACCATTCTGGGCCAGCAGTTCTTC
J gene: TRBJ2-7; clone size: -; D gene: -; V gene: TRBV7-2; CDR3 protein: CASSLRRDYVAEQYF; CDR3 DNA: TGTGCCAGCAGCTTAAGGCGAGACTATGTTGCCGAGCAGTACTTC
J gene: TRBJ1-3; clone size: -; D gene: -; V gene: TRBV7-6; CDR3 protein: CASSMGHSSSGNTIYF; CDR3 DNA: TGTGCCAGCAGCATGGGACACAGTAGCTCTGGAAACACCATATATTTT
J gene: TRBJ2-7; clone size: -; D gene: TRBD2; V gene: TRBV7-9; CDR3 protein: CASSLGGLAGLYEQYF; CDR3 DNA: TGTGCCAGCAGCTTAGGGGGACTAGCGGGACTCTACGAGCAGTACTTC
J gene: TRBJ1-1; clone size: -; D gene: TRBD1; V gene: TRBV5-1; CDR3 protein: CASSPGTGASLVTEAFF; CDR3 DNA: TGCGCCAGCAGCCCCGGGACAGGGGCATCGTTGGTCACTGAAGCTTTCTTT
J gene: TRBJ1-3; clone size: -; D gene: -; V gene: TRBV7-9; CDR3 protein: CASSLLPQGPGNTIYF; CDR3 DNA: TGTGCCAGCAGCTTATTGCCCCAGGGGCCAGGAAACACCATATATTTT
J gene: TRBJ2-5; clone size: -; D gene: -; V gene: TRBV7-6; CDR3 protein: CASSLAYIRPSSGQETQYF; CDR3 DNA: TGTGCCAGCAGCTTAGCCTACATAAGGCCAAGCTCGGGACAAGAGACCCAGTACTTC
J gene: TRBJ2-7; clone size: -; D gene: TRBD1; V gene: TRBV7-9; CDR3 protein: CASSQRTGPYEQYF; CDR3 DNA: TGTGCCAGCAGCCAAAGGACAGGTCCCTACGAGCAGTACTTC
J gene: TRBJ2-2; clone size: -; D gene: TRBD1; V gene: TRBV5-6; CDR3 protein: CASSWETGVATGELFF; CDR3 DNA: TGTGCCAGCAGCTGGGAGACAGGGGTTGCCACCGGGGAGCTGTTTTTT
J gene: TRBJ2-5; clone size: -; D gene: -; V gene: TRBV7-2; CDR3 protein: CASSRDSKSTQYF; CDR3 DNA: TGTGCCAGCAGCCGGGACTCCAAGAGTACCCAGTACTTC
J gene: TRBJ1-2; clone size: -; D gene: TRBD1; V gene: TRBV19; CDR3 protein: CASSIGQDSYGYTF; CDR3 DNA: TGTGCCAGTAGTATTGGACAGGACTCCTATGGCTACACCTTC
J gene: TRBJ1-1; clone size: -; D gene: -; V gene: TRBV2; CDR3 protein: CASRGRGPFAEAFF; CDR3 DNA: TGTGCCAGCAGGGGGAGGGGACCCTTCGCTGAAGCTTTCTTT
J gene: TRBJ1-5; clone size: -; D gene: -; V gene: TRBV6-6; CDR3 protein: CASSNLRGDQPQHF; CDR3 DNA: TGTGCCAGCAGTAACCTCCGGGGGGATCAGCCCCAGCATTTT
J gene: TRBJ2-2; clone size: once; D gene: TRBD1; V gene: TRBV15; CDR3 protein: CATSTGTGSTGELFF; CDR3 DNA: TGTGCCACCAGTACCGGGACAGGGAGCACCGGGGAGCTGTTTTTT
J gene: TRBJ2-3; clone size: -; D gene: TRBD2; V gene: TRBV5-6; CDR3 protein: CASSANLAGGTDTQYF; CDR3 DNA: TGTGCCAGCAGTGCGAATTTAGCGGGGGGCACAGATACGCAGTATTTT
J gene: TRBJ2-7; clone size: -; D gene: -; V gene: TRBV7-2; CDR3 protein: CASSLAWGGDYEQYF; CDR3 DNA: TGTGCCAGCAGCCTCGCATGGGGCGGGGACTACGAGCAGTACTTC
J gene: TRBJ2-7; clone size: -; D gene: -; V gene: TRBV7-9; CDR3 protein: CASSDRGTADYEQYF; CDR3 DNA: TGTGCCAGCAGCGACCGGGGGACCGCCGACTACGAGCAGTACTTC
J gene: TRBJ2-7; clone size: once; D gene: -; V gene: TRBV9; CDR3 protein: CASSSPRPSSYEQYF; CDR3 DNA: TGTGCCAGCAGCAGCCCCCGTCCTAGCTCCTACGAGCAGTACTTC
J gene: TRBJ2-3; clone size: once; D gene: -; V gene: TRBV15; CDR3 protein: CATSINTDTQYF; CDR3 DNA: TGTGCCACCAGCATTAACACAGATACGCAGTATTTT
J gene: TRBJ1-2; clone size: -; D gene: TRBD1; V gene: TRBV4-1; CDR3 protein: CASSQDDRGPYGYTF; CDR3 DNA: TGCGCCAGCAGCCAAGATGACAGGGGCCCCTATGGCTACACCTTC
J gene: TRBJ2-3; clone size: few; D gene: -; V gene: TRBV6-4; CDR3 protein: CASSDRHGADTQYF; CDR3 DNA: TGTGCCAGCAGTGACCGACATGGGGCGGATACGCAGTATTTT